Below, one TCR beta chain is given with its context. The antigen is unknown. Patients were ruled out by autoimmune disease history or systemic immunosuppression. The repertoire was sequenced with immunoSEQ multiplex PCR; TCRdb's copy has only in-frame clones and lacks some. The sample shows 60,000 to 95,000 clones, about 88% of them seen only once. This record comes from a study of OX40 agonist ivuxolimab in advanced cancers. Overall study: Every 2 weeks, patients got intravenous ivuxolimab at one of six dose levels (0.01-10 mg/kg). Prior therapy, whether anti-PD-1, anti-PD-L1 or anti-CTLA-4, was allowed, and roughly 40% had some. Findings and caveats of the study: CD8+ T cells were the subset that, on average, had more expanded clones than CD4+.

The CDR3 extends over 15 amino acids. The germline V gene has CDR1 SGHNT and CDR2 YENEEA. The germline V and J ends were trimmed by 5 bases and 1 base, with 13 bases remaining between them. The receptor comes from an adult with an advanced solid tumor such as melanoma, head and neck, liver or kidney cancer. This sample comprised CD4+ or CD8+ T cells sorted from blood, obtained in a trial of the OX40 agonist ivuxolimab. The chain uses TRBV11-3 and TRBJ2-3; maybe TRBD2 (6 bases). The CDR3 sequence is CASSLEGEGTDTQYF. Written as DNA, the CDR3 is TGTGCCAGCAGCCTGGAGGGAGAAGGCACAGATACGCAGTATTTT.